These 19 T cell receptor beta chains originate from one sample sequenced in a study of blood T cell repertoires in COVID-19. The method was immunoSEQ multiplex PCR; TCRdb's version includes in-frame clones alone and lacks a portion of them. This sample has 180,000 or so clones, with 89% found just once. Sequenced sample: peripheral blood. These receptors came from a man aged 35-49 years with acute or convalescent COVID-19.

V and J are TRBV19 and TRBJ1-6; 10 nucleotides line up with TRBD1. The germline gives CDR1 LNHDA, CDR2 SQIVND (reference sequence). The V and J ends lost 5 bases and 4 bases, in that order; junction bases with no gene match: 11. This CDR3 is 18 amino acids long. The CDR3 loop reads CASSSGTGEGFYNSPLHF. The CDR3 DNA is TGTGCCAGTAGTTCCGGGACAGGGGAAGGGTTTTATAATTCACCCCTCCACTTT.

This chain uses TRBV5-4 with TRBJ2-5, with D hard to call. Trimming stripped 2 bases from V and 1 base from J, with 6 bases between. Germline assignment: CDR1 SGHNT and CDR2 YYREEE (reference sequence). CDR3 length: 13 residues. CDR3 sequence: CASSLQSQETQYF. The CDR3 DNA sequence: TGTGCCAGCAGCTTACAGAGCCAAGAGACCCAGTACTTC.

The chain combines TRBV7-2 with TRBJ2-1; 11 bases map to TRBD2. The V and J ends lost 1 base and 11 bases, in that order; junction bases with no gene match: 4. Germline CDR1 reads SGHTA; CDR2 reads FQGNSA. This CDR3 spans 14 amino acids. CDR3 sequence: CASSLDIAGGKQFF. CDR3 DNA: TGTGCCAGCAGCTTAGATATAGCGGGGGGGAAGCAGTTCTTC.

A word on this clone: This sample also contains other DNA sequences that code for the same CDR3. This chain joins TRBV19 and TRBJ2-7; 11 bases fit TRBD1. The CDR3 loop spans 14 amino acids. V was clipped by 5 bases and J by 4 bases; unmatched bases: 4. Germline V gene data show CDR1 as LNHDA and CDR2 as SQIVND (reference sequence). This CDR3 is CASSPGQGAYEQYF. The DNA for the CDR3 is TGTGCCAGTAGTCCCGGACAGGGGGCTTACGAGCAGTACTTC.

This chain links TRBV2 with TRBJ1-5; 8 nucleotides align to TRBD1. CDR1 and CDR2 from the germline V gene are SNHLY and FYNNEI. V shed 4 bases and J 7 bases; nucleotides not matched to a gene: 6. The CDR3 covers 14 residues. The CDR3 loop is CASSGDRGWQPQHF. The CDR3 DNA follows: TGTGCCAGCAGTGGAGACAGGGGCTGGCAGCCCCAGCATTTT.

The CDR3 region is CATSRAGGLLGNEQFF. The CDR3 DNA follows: TGTGCCACCAGCAGAGCGGGGGGCCTCCTCGGCAATGAGCAGTTCTTC. This sequence joins TRBV15 and TRBJ2-1; perhaps TRBD2 as D (7 bases). Trimming shortened V by 1 base and J by 6 bases, and 16 bases separated the two germline ends. The germline V gene has CDR1 LNHNV and CDR2 YYDKDF (reference sequence). The CDR3 sequence is 16 residues long.

As concerns this clone: At one of its ends the junction is not consistent with the germline gene, which may arise from a read error. The genes are TRBV30 and TRBJ2-1; 9 bases line up with TRBD2. This CDR3 has 16 amino acids. CDR1 is GTSNPN, CDR2 SVGIG, per germline (reference sequence). In nucleotides, the CDR3 is TGTGCCTGGAGTCGGGGCGGGGGGGCCTCCTCCAATGAGCAGTTCTTC. Its translation is CAWSRGGGASSNEQFF. The whole variable domain, filled in from reference TRBV30 and TRBJ2-1, reads SQTIHQWPATLVQPVGSPLSLECTVEGTSNPNLYWYRQAAGRGLQLLFYSVGIGQISSEVPQNLSASRPQDRQFILSSKKLLLSDSGFYLCAWSRGGGASSNEQFFGPGTRLTVL.

This clone has a single count. The genes are TRBV7-9 and TRBJ1-1; D uncertain. The ends were cut back, 11 bases at V and 0 bases at J, with 16 bases in the middle. The germline CDR1 and CDR2 sequences are SEHNR and FQNEAQ (reference sequence). The CDR3 consists of 14 residues. The CDR3 DNA sequence: TGTGCCCACACCGAGGGCGAATTGAACACTGAAGCTTTCTTT. This translates into CAHTEGELNTEAFF.

The chain links TRBV29-1 to TRBJ2-1; weak D call: TRBD2 (6 bases). The length of the CDR3 is 12 residues. V lost 1 base to trimming and J lost 15 bases, with 16 bases between them. Germline CDR1 reads SQVTM; CDR2 reads ANQGSEA. Written as DNA, the CDR3 is TGCAGCGTTGAAGGTAGGAGGAGGGTGTCGTTCTTC. Amino acids: CSVEGRRRVSFF.

The chain uses TRBV30 and TRBJ2-7; a weak D match, TRBD2 (5 bases). Germline CDR1 is GTSNPN and CDR2 is SVGIG (reference sequence). The CDR3 consists of 16 residues. Trimming removed 0 bases from V and 5 bases from J, with 20 bases in between. In DNA form, the CDR3 reads TGTGCCTGGAGTGTTACTGTCCCAGGTGGGCGGGACGAGCAGTACTTC. Translation: CAWSVTVPGGRDEQYF.

V and J are TRBV30 and TRBJ2-7; TRBD2 aligns across 12 bases. Germline values: CDR1 GTSNPN, CDR2 SVGIG (reference sequence). J gave up 0 bases and V 1 base, and 7 bases lay outside the gene matches. The CDR3 runs to 17 residues. Written as DNA, the CDR3 is TGTGCCTGGAGTGGATGGACTAGCGGGGCGAGCTCCTACGAGCAGTACTTC. It specifies CAWSGWTSGASSYEQYF.

This chain links TRBV19 with TRBJ2-7; 9 nucleotides agree with TRBD1. The germline V gene encodes CDR1 LNHDA and CDR2 SQIVND (reference sequence). With V trimmed by 1 base and J by 6 bases, 4 bases remained unmatched. The CDR3 contains 14 residues. DNA of the CDR3: TGTGCCAGTAGTATAGGGACAGGGGACAGCGAGCAGTACTTC. Protein product: CASSIGTGDSEQYF.

With respect to this clone: At the DNA level, this CDR3 is encoded by other sequences in the same sample as well. V and J are TRBV6-5 and TRBJ1-1; a weak D match, TRBD1 (6 bases). Between the trimmed V and J ends, which lost 4 bases and 1 base, there was a span of 7 bases. The CDR3 sequence is 13 residues long. Germline-derived CDR1 and CDR2 are MNHEY and SVGAGI. The CDR3 bases are TGTGCCAGCAGTTTGACAGGGAACACTGAAGCTTTCTTT. Translating it yields CASSLTGNTEAFF.

The CDR3 spells CASSPGVSYNEQFF. The CDR3 DNA is TGTGCCAGCAGCCCCGGGGTGTCCTACAATGAGCAGTTCTTC. The chain recombines TRBV7-3 with TRBJ2-1; tentative D call: TRBD2 (5 bases). V lost 5 bases and J lost 1, with 9 bases in between. This CDR3 is built from 14 residues. CDR1 and CDR2 (germline): SGHTA, FQGTGA.

The chain couples TRBV30 to TRBJ1-4; a weak D match, TRBD1 (5 bases). V lost 1 base and J lost 8, with 14 bases in between. CDR3 size: 14 residues. Germline CDR1 reads GTSNPN; CDR2 reads SVGIG (reference sequence). The CDR3 DNA is TGTGCCTGGAGTGGGGTACAGGTCGGAGAAAAACTGTTTTTT. Translation gives CAWSGVQVGEKLFF.

V is TRBV7-2 and J is TRBJ2-5, with D perhaps TRBD1 (6 bases). Trimming shortened V by 6 bases and J by 4 bases, and 9 bases separated the two germline ends. Germline CDR1 and CDR2: SGHTA and FQGNSA. The length of the CDR3 is 12 residues. The CDR3 DNA reads TGTGCCAGCAGTTGGGACACAGAGACCCAGTACTTC. Protein product: CASSWDTETQYF.

This rearrangement joins TRBV30 to TRBJ1-6; D is perhaps TRBD1 (5 bases). V lost 1 base and J 1 base, leaving 8 bases between the germline ends. Germline CDR1 reads GTSNPN; CDR2 reads SVGIG (reference sequence). The CDR3 is made up of 15 amino acids. The CDR3 sequence: CAWSAAGSYNSPLHF. For the CDR3, the DNA is TGTGCCTGGAGTGCAGCAGGGTCCTATAATTCACCCCTCCACTTT.

This rearrangement joins TRBV29-1 to TRBJ2-1, with 11 bases matching TRBD1. The CDR3 is made up of 17 amino acids. V lost 4 bases and J lost 1; bases outside the gene matches: 9. Germline lookup yields CDR1 SQVTM and CDR2 ANQGSEA. CDR3 sequence (DNA): TGCAGCGTTGCCTATCTCGGACAGGGGGCTTCCTACAATGAGCAGTTCTTC. Amino acid sequence: CSVAYLGQGASYNEQFF.

The chain joins TRBV3-1 (or the pseudogene TRBV3-2) to TRBJ2-3; no reliable D call. The CDR3 runs 16 residues. V gave up 1 base and J gave up 4 bases, with 15 bases separating them. Germline loops: CDR1 LGHDT, CDR2 YNNKEL (reference sequence). The CDR3 bases are TGTGCCAGCAGCCAAGGAATTCCCCTGGGCCCAGATACGCAGTATTTT. The encoded protein is CASSQGIPLGPDTQYF.